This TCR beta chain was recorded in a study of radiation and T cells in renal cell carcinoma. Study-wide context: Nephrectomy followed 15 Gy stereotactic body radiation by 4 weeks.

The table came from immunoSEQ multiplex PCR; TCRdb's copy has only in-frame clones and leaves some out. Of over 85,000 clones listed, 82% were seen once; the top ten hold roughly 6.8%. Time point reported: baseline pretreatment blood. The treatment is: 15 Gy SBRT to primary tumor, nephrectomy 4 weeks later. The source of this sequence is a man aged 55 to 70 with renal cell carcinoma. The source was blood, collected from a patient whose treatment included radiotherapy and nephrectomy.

The DNA for the CDR3 is TGTGCCAGCCATTCCGCGGCAGGGGGGATGTCTGGAAACACCATATATTTT. Translation: CASHSAAGGMSGNTIYF. The chain carries TRBV18 and TRBJ1-3; 7 positions match TRBD1. This CDR3 contains 17 residues. Germline assignment: CDR1 KGHSH and CDR2 LQKENI. Germline trimming cut 8 bases from V and 1 base from J; bases unmatched to any gene: 14.